Following are 27 T cell receptor beta chains from one sample sequenced in a study of blood T cell repertoires in COVID-19. Profiled with immunoSEQ multiplex PCR; TCRdb holds only in-frame clones, not every one. Counted here are approximately 180,000 clones, 75% to 95% occurring once; the ten biggest clones make up 0.45% to 0.65%. The source material was peripheral blood. The receptor set was obtained from a man aged 50-60 years with acute or convalescent COVID-19.

V usage is TRBV2 and J usage is TRBJ2-5, with 10 bases aligning to TRBD1. V was pared by 7 bases and J by 3 bases, with 5 bases of the junction left unmatched. The CDR3 totals 14 residues. Germline V gene lookup returns CDR1 SNHLY and CDR2 FYNNEI. The CDR3 nucleotides read TGTGCCAGCAAAATCGGGACAGGGGAAGAGACCCAGTACTTC. Translating gives CASKIGTGEETQYF.

This chain joins TRBV13 and TRBJ2-7, with 9 bases lining up with TRBD2. CDR3 length: 15 amino acids. Looked up from germline, CDR1 is PRHDT and CDR2 is FYEKMQ (reference sequence). V dropped 6 bases and J dropped 4; count of bases not matched to a gene: 10. CDR3 nucleotides: TGTGCCAGCAGACTCTTTAGCGGGGGCGCATACGAGCAGTACGTC. Amino acid sequence: CASRLFSGGAYEQYV.

The J gene is TRBJ1-2, the V gene TRBV11-2; 11 nucleotides line up with TRBD1. J gave up 6 bases and V 5 bases, and 5 bases lay outside the gene matches. The CDR3 runs 14 residues. CDR1 is SGHAT, CDR2 FQNNGV, per germline. DNA for the CDR3: TGTGCCAGCAGCCTAGGACAGGGGGCAAATGGCTACACCTTC. Its protein product is CASSLGQGANGYTF.

The CDR3 is CASSLGTVEETQYF. Written as DNA, the CDR3 is TGTGCCAGCAGCTTAGGTACGGTTGAGGAGACCCAGTACTTC. The chain uses TRBV7-9 and TRBJ2-5, with D uncertain. V shed 1 base and J shed 5 bases, with 11 bases lying between them. The CDR3 loop spans 14 amino acids. CDR1 SEHNR and CDR2 FQNEAQ come from the germline V gene (reference sequence).

The chain recombines TRBV15 with TRBJ2-7, with 8 bases matching TRBD2. This CDR3 is built from 17 residues. J lost 4 bases, V lost 1 base, and 12 bases had no gene match. Germline values: CDR1 LNHNV, CDR2 YYDKDF (reference sequence). In DNA form, the CDR3 reads TGTGCCACCAGCAGAGGTACCACGGGGGGGCAGGGGTACGAGCAGTACGTC. Amino acid sequence: CATSRGTTGGQGYEQYV.

The chain combines TRBV11-1 with TRBJ1-1, with 9 bases aligning to TRBD1. The CDR3 consists of 13 residues. Germline-derived CDR1 and CDR2 are SGHAT and FQDESV (reference sequence). V lost 3 bases, J lost 6 bases, and 2 bases stayed unmatched. CDR3 DNA: TGTGCCAGCAGCTTGGGACAGGGCTCTGAAGCTTTCTTT. Translated: CASSLGQGSEAFF.

This clone was seen just once. The rearrangement links TRBV27 to TRBJ2-3; 10 bases line up with TRBD1. Unmatched junction bases numbered 4, after V lost 7 bases and J lost 3 bases. This CDR3 spans 14 amino acids. Per the germline V gene, CDR1 is MNHEY and CDR2 is SMNVEV (reference sequence). The CDR3 here is CASNGDRGTDTQYF. CDR3 DNA: TGTGCCAGCAATGGGGACAGGGGAACAGATACGCAGTATTTT.

This sequence joins TRBV20-1 and TRBJ2-7, with D maybe TRBD1 (6 bases). The germline V gene encodes CDR1 DFQATT and CDR2 SNEGSKA (reference sequence). The V end was cut by 3 bases, the J end by 0 bases, with 9 bases between. This CDR3 is 13 amino acids long. In DNA form, the CDR3 reads TGCAGTGCTAGTGGACAGAGCTCCTACGAGCAGTACGTC. Amino acids: CSASGQSSYEQYV.

The J gene is TRBJ2-5, the V gene TRBV5-1; TRBD2 matches at 13 bases. V was pared by 1 base and J by 5 bases, with 5 bases of the junction left unmatched. The CDR3 sequence is 16 residues long. Germline V gene sequence: CDR1 SGHRS, CDR2 YFSETQ. This chain's CDR3 is CASSLTSGRALETQYF. CDR3 nucleotide sequence: TGCGCCAGCAGCTTGACTAGCGGGAGGGCCTTGGAGACCCAGTACTTC.

The chain couples TRBV7-8 to TRBJ2-7; 9 nucleotides line up with TRBD1. CDR1 is SGHVS and CDR2 is FQNEAQ in the germline V gene. Trimming at V came to 5 bases and at J to 3 bases, leaving 5 bases not matched to a gene. The CDR3 extends over 14 amino acids. The CDR3 loop reads CASSARDRVYEQYF. CDR3 coding DNA: TGTGCCAGCAGCGCCCGGGACAGGGTCTACGAGCAGTACTTC. Full variable domain (outside the CDR3, taken from reference TRBV7-8 and TRBJ2-7): GAGVSQSPRYKVAKRGQDVALRCDPISGHVSLFWYQQALGQGPEFLTYFQNEAQLDKSGLPSDRFFAERPEGSVSTLKIQRTQQEDSAVYLCASSARDRVYEQYFGPGTRLTVT.

The rearrangement joins TRBV27 to TRBJ1-1, with D possibly matching TRBD1 (6 bases). The CDR3 length is 14 residues. The ends were cut back, 6 bases at V and 5 bases at J, with 16 bases in the middle. Germline V lookup: CDR1 MNHEY, CDR2 SMNVEV (reference sequence). Here the CDR3 DNA reads TGTGCCAGCAGGGGGGGGCAGTTCGGTACTGAAGCTTTCTTT. As protein: CASRGGQFGTEAFF.

V usage is TRBV5-6 and J usage is TRBJ2-3; 10 nucleotides line up with TRBD2. V was pared by 6 bases and J by 2 bases, with 6 bases of the junction left unmatched. CDR3 length: 15 amino acids. Germline CDR1 is SGHDT and CDR2 is YYEEEE. The CDR3 DNA reads as TGTGCCAGCAACCAACTAGCGGGGAACACAGATACGCAGTATTTT. This translates into CASNQLAGNTDTQYF.

This clone was observed a single time. The V and J genes are TRBV28 and TRBJ2-2; D gene uncertain. The CDR3 consists of 14 residues. With 3 bases removed from V and 7 bases from J, the gap between germline ends came to 12 bases. Per the germline V gene, CDR1 is MDHEN and CDR2 is SYDVKM. The CDR3 region has the DNA TGTGCCAGCAGTTTGATTCGAGGCAGCGGGGAGCTGTTTTTT. Amino acids: CASSLIRGSGELFF.

The rearrangement links TRBV4-1 to TRBJ1-5; a weak D match, TRBD1 (5 bases). CDR3 length: 17 amino acids. The ends were cut back, 3 bases at V and 4 bases at J, with 19 bases in the middle. Germline V gives CDR1 MGHRA, CDR2 YSYEKL. CDR3 sequence: CASSHPGAGRPNQPQHF. The CDR3 region has the DNA TGCGCCAGCAGCCACCCCGGCGCGGGGCGGCCAAATCAGCCCCAGCATTTT.

The chain recombines TRBV6-1 with TRBJ2-1, with D uncertain. There are 14 residues in the CDR3. The V end was cut by 1 base, the J end by 7 bases, with 11 bases between. Germline V gene data show CDR1 as MNHNS and CDR2 as SASEGT. CDR3 protein: CASSEVWQRNEQFF. CDR3 nucleotide sequence: TGTGCCAGCAGTGAAGTTTGGCAACGTAATGAGCAGTTCTTC.

The chain links TRBV6-1 to TRBJ1-5; perhaps TRBD1 as D (6 bases). V was trimmed by 2 bases and J by 5 bases, leaving 13 bases between them. The germline V gene encodes CDR1 MNHNS and CDR2 SASEGT. The CDR3 is made up of 15 amino acids. The CDR3 loop reads CASSELGARDQPQHF. The CDR3 nucleotides are TGTGCCAGCAGTGAATTGGGGGCGCGGGATCAGCCCCAGCATTTT.

This clone was recorded once. V and J are TRBV18 and TRBJ2-1, with D possibly TRBD1 on 5 matching bases. The germline V gene encodes CDR1 KGHSH and CDR2 LQKENI. V lost 4 bases to trimming and J lost 6 bases, with 19 bases between them. CDR3 size: 16 residues. For the CDR3, the DNA is TGTGCCAGCTCACGAATCTGGGGCCCAGACGTCAATGAGCAGTTCTTC. Translating it yields CASSRIWGPDVNEQFF.

The count of this clone is one. The V call is TRBV15, the J call TRBJ1-1, with 7 bases lining up with TRBD1. The germline V gene has CDR1 LNHNV and CDR2 YYDKDF (reference sequence). The CDR3 runs to 14 residues. Trimming removed 2 bases from V and 8 bases from J; junction bases left unmatched: 8. The CDR3 reads CATSRNRQGDEAFF. The CDR3, as DNA: TGTGCCACCAGCAGAAATCGACAGGGCGACGAAGCTTTCTTT.

In this sample, this clone turned up a few times. V and J are TRBV30 and TRBJ1-1, with D perhaps matching TRBD1 (5 bases). This CDR3 has 13 residues. Per germline, CDR1 GTSNPN and CDR2 SVGIG (reference sequence). V was clipped by 2 bases and J by 4 bases, with 11 bases between them. The CDR3 is CAWSQGHSTEAFF. The CDR3 DNA is TGTGCCTGGAGTCAGGGTCACAGCACTGAAGCTTTCTTT.

The V gene is TRBV6-5, the J gene TRBJ2-1; 8 bases line up with TRBD1. Germline lookup yields CDR1 MNHEY and CDR2 SVGAGI. This CDR3 has 14 amino acids. The V and J ends lost 10 bases and 5 bases, in that order; junction bases with no gene match: 10. The DNA of the CDR3 is TGTGCCACCCAGGACAGGGCGAGGGACAATGAGCAGTTCTTC. This codes for CATQDRARDNEQFF.

The chain couples TRBV28 to TRBJ2-1, with TRBD2 matching over 8 bases. With 6 bases clipped from V and 2 bases from J, the junction kept 12 bases outside the gene matches. The CDR3 has 17 residues. The germline V gene has CDR1 MDHEN and CDR2 SYDVKM. CDR3 region: CASRRPGAGGPYNEQFF. The CDR3 coding sequence is TGTGCCAGCAGACGTCCGGGTGCGGGAGGTCCCTACAATGAGCAGTTCTTC. The complete variable domain, with remaining parts taken from reference TRBV28 and TRBJ2-1, reads DVKVTQSSRYLVKRTGEKVFLECVQDMDHENMFWYRQDPGLGLRLIYFSYDVKMKEKGDIPEGYSVSREKKERFSLILESASTNQTSMYLCASRRPGAGGPYNEQFFGPGTRLTVL.

This sequence joins TRBV6-5 and TRBJ1-1; D is unresolved. Trimming took 6 bases from V and 0 from J, leaving 11 bases between them. This CDR3 has 14 amino acids. The germline V gene encodes CDR1 MNHEY and CDR2 SVGAGI. The chain's CDR3 is CASRPLGMNTEAFF. In DNA, the CDR3 is TGTGCCAGCAGACCCCTCGGGATGAACACTGAAGCTTTCTTT.

The gene calls are TRBV7-7 and TRBJ2-7; 9 nucleotides line up with TRBD1. The germline gives CDR1 SSHAT, CDR2 FNYEAQ (reference sequence). CDR3 length: 17 amino acids. CDR3 sequence: CASSFLGTGRKTYEQYV. The CDR3 region has the DNA TGTGCTAGCAGCTTCCTCGGGACAGGGAGGAAGACCTACGAGCAGTACGTC.

The chain employs TRBV30 and TRBJ2-1; tentatively, D is TRBD2 (6 bases). Germline V CDR1 and CDR2: GTSNPN, SVGIG (reference sequence). With 4 bases removed from V and 0 bases from J, the gap between germline ends came to 7 bases. The CDR3 has 13 residues. The CDR3 bases are TGTGCCTGGACTAGCGTCTCCTACAATGAGCAGTTCTTC. This encodes CAWTSVSYNEQFF. The full variable domain, with the rest looked up from reference TRBV30 and TRBJ2-1, is SQTIHQWPATLVQPVGSPLSLECTVEGTSNPNLYWYRQAAGRGLQLLFYSVGIGQISSEVPQNLSASRPQDRQFILSSKKLLLSDSGFYLCAWTSVSYNEQFFGPGTRLTVL.

This clone was counted many times. In DNA, the CDR3 is TGTGCCAGCAGTTACGGGCGTCTCCAGTTCTTC. This gives the protein CASSYGRLQFF. J is TRBJ2-1 and V is TRBV6-5; D is uncertain. The CDR3 has 11 residues. Germline loops: CDR1 MNHEY, CDR2 SVGAGI. With 2 bases removed from V and 13 bases from J, the gap between germline ends came to 9 bases.

The J gene is TRBJ1-1, the V gene TRBV19; D uncertain. Trimming shortened V by 5 bases and J by 4 bases, and 14 bases separated the two germline ends. Looked up from germline, CDR1 is LNHDA and CDR2 is SQIVND (reference sequence). The CDR3 sequence is 14 residues long. CDR3 coding DNA: TGTGCCAGTAGTCCCGTCGGGGTGGGCACTGAAGCTTTCTTT. The encoded protein is CASSPVGVGTEAFF.

The chain employs TRBV5-4 and TRBJ2-2; D might be TRBD2 (6 bases). The germline V gene has CDR1 SGHNT and CDR2 YYREEE (reference sequence). The V end was cut by 1 base, the J end by 6 bases, with 7 bases between. This CDR3 contains 13 residues. CDR3 sequence (DNA): TGTGCCAGCAGCTTGCCGGGGGCCGGGGAGCTGTTTTTT. It codes for CASSLPGAGELFF.